Listed here are 30 T cell receptor beta chains from one sample, sequenced in a study of blood T cell repertoires in COVID-19 (dated by TCRdb to 2018 to 2021). Library preparation used the immunoSEQ multiplex PCR assay. Drawn from immuneACCESS, this table holds only the in-frame rearrangements with V and J called that TCRdb kept. Clones are partly lost; checked studies trace under half to an unresolved V gene and leave the rest unexplained. The sample table records 250,000 to 400,000 clones; about nine tenths of these occur just once. The ten largest clones represent 1.5% to 2% of the sample. Sequenced: peripheral blood. The receptor set was obtained from a woman in her thirties with COVID-19, enrolled during active disease.

The V gene is TRBV4-1, the J gene TRBJ2-5; D is possibly TRBD1 (6 bases). The CDR3 is made up of 15 amino acids. The germline gives CDR1 MGHRA, CDR2 YSYEKL. Deletions cut 4 bases from V and 1 base from J, with 13 bases between. For the CDR3, the DNA is TGCGCCAGCAGCCCCCTCCAGGGGCCCCAAGAGACCCAGTACTTC. Protein sequence: CASSPLQGPQETQYF.

The chain couples TRBV4-2 to TRBJ1-3, with D tentatively TRBD1 (5 bases). Germline-derived CDR1 and CDR2 are LGHNA and YNFKEQ. Trimming shortened V by 0 bases and J by 0 bases, and 12 bases separated the two germline ends. The CDR3 is 17 amino acids. The CDR3 reads CASSQEQGSLSGNTIYF. The CDR3 nucleotides read TGTGCCAGCAGCCAAGAGCAGGGATCCCTCTCTGGAAACACCATATATTTT.

V is TRBV6-2 or TRBV6-3 and J is TRBJ2-5, with TRBD2 matching over 7 bases. This CDR3 is built from 14 residues. Germline lookup yields CDR1 MNHEY and CDR2 SVGEGT. The ends lost 6 bases at V and 3 bases at J; junction bases unmatched: 7. CDR3 DNA sequence: TGTGCCAGCAGCTCCCACGGGGGGAAAGAGACCCAGTACTTC. Translating gives CASSSHGGKETQYF.

The chain couples TRBV11-2 to TRBJ2-1; tentatively, D is TRBD2 (6 bases). CDR3 size: 14 residues. V was clipped by 5 bases and J by 7 bases, with 15 bases between them. CDR1 SGHAT and CDR2 FQNNGV come from the germline V gene. The CDR3 region has the DNA TGTGCCAGCAGCGACTGGGAGGAGGGAAATGAGCAGTTCTTC. This encodes CASSDWEEGNEQFF.

This clone has a handful of counts. The J gene is TRBJ1-6, the V gene TRBV19; 11 bases are a match to TRBD1. Looked up from germline, CDR1 is LNHDA and CDR2 is SQIVND (reference sequence). V shed 7 bases, J shed 9 bases, and the junction held 5 bases outside the gene matches. The CDR3 is 14 residues long. The CDR3 here is CASKGQGALSPLHF. The CDR3 DNA reads as TGTGCCAGTAAAGGACAGGGGGCGCTTTCACCCCTCCACTTT.

The J gene is TRBJ1-4, the V gene TRBV5-1; unclear D gene. V gave up 3 bases and J gave up 8 bases, with 17 bases separating them. This CDR3 region has 15 residues. Germline assignment: CDR1 SGHRS and CDR2 YFSETQ. CDR3 DNA sequence: TGCGCCAGCAGCTCATCCGGGAGCACGAAGGAAAAACTGTTTTTT. Amino acid sequence: CASSSSGSTKEKLFF.

CDR3 sequence (DNA): TGTGCCAGTAGTATCCGGGGACTAGCGGGGGGCGGGGATACGCAGTATTTT. Translated, it gives CASSIRGLAGGGDTQYF. The rearrangement links TRBV19 to TRBJ2-3; 15 nucleotides line up with TRBD2. CDR3 length equals 17 residues. Germline CDR1 reads LNHDA; CDR2 reads SQIVND (reference sequence). The V and J ends lost 3 bases and 6 bases, in that order; junction bases with no gene match: 7.

The J gene is TRBJ2-5, the V gene TRBV20-1; 8 positions agree with TRBD1. This CDR3 is 11 amino acids long. V was pared by 3 bases and J by 10 bases, with 4 bases of the junction left unmatched. Germline-derived CDR1 and CDR2 are DFQATT and SNEGSKA (reference sequence). CDR3 loop: CSASTGGNQYF. The CDR3 bases are TGCAGTGCTAGCACAGGGGGGAACCAGTACTTC.

For the CDR3, the DNA is TGTGCCAGCAGCTTTCTACAGGGTGAAGCTTTCTTT. Amino acids: CASSFLQGEAFF. The chain employs TRBV5-5 and TRBJ1-1; D may be TRBD1 (6 bases). CDR3 size: 12 residues. V gave up 2 bases and J gave up 7 bases, with 9 bases separating them. Germline CDR1 is SGHKS and CDR2 is YYEKEE (reference sequence). The variable domain in full, completed from reference TRBV5-5 and TRBJ1-1, reads DAGVTQSPTHLIKTRGQQVTLRCSPISGHKSVSWYQQVLGQGPQFIFQYYEKEERGRGNFPDRFSARQFPNYSSELNVNALLLGDSALYLCASSFLQGEAFFGQGTRLTVV.

The rearrangement uses TRBV7-3 and TRBJ2-5; D unresolved. V was shortened by 5 bases and J by 5 bases, with 9 bases between the two germline ends. Germline CDR1 and CDR2: SGHTA and FQGTGA. The CDR3 is 12 residues long. The CDR3 protein is CASSPQRETQYF. Here the CDR3 DNA reads TGTGCCAGCAGCCCTCAGCGTGAGACCCAGTACTTC.

This clone appeared a single time. The rearrangement uses TRBV27 and TRBJ2-1, with a weak D call TRBD2 (7 bases). This CDR3 is built from 15 residues. The V end was cut by 6 bases, the J end by 9 bases, with 21 bases between. CDR1 is MNHEY and CDR2 is SMNVEV in the germline V gene (reference sequence). The CDR3 protein is CASREIRRGAGEQFF. The CDR3 DNA follows: TGTGCCAGCAGGGAAATCCGTCGGGGGGCCGGTGAGCAGTTCTTC.

Concerning this clone itself: One junction end does not reproduce the germline sequence, and a read error may be involved. This chain connects TRBV19 to TRBJ1-2; D is perhaps TRBD1 (6 bases). Germline V gene data show CDR1 as LNHDA and CDR2 as SQIVND (reference sequence). The CDR3 contains 15 residues. CDR3 sequence (DNA): TGTGCCAGTAGGGACTCGGACAGACCTAAGTATGGCTACACCTTC. This sequence encodes CASRDSDRPKYGYTF.

The CDR3 loop reads CASSFSTTEAFF. The CDR3 nucleotides read TGCGCCAGCAGCTTTAGTACGACTGAAGCTTTCTTT. The chain carries TRBV5-1 and TRBJ1-1; D unresolved. Per germline, CDR1 SGHRS and CDR2 YFSETQ. This CDR3 region has 12 residues. Trimming took 2 bases from V and 5 from J, leaving 7 bases between them. The entire variable domain, with the rest obtained from reference TRBV5-1 and TRBJ1-1, is as follows: KAGVTQTPRYLIKTRGQQVTLSCSPISGHRSVSWYQQTPGQGLQFLFEYFSETQRNKGNFPGRFSGRQFSNSRSEMNVSTLELGDSALYLCASSFSTTEAFFGQGTRLTVV.

The gene calls are TRBV7-6 and TRBJ1-1; TRBD1 matches at 7 bases. V lost 6 bases to trimming and J lost 3 bases; unmatched junction nucleotides: 13. The CDR3 contains 16 residues. Germline V gene data show CDR1 as SGHVS and CDR2 as FNYEAQ. This CDR3 is CASRQGTLQGDTEAFF. CDR3 nucleotide sequence: TGTGCCAGCAGACAGGGGACCCTACAGGGTGACACTGAAGCTTTCTTT.

The rearrangement joins TRBV7-3 to TRBJ2-1; 14 bases are shared with TRBD2. This CDR3 region has 16 residues. V gave up 5 bases and J gave up 8 bases; unmatched junction bases: 8. CDR1 is SGHTA, CDR2 FQGTGA, per germline. The CDR3 nucleotides read TGTGCCAGCAGCCCACGACTAGCGGGGGGGCCCGATGAGCAGTTCTTC. It encodes CASSPRLAGGPDEQFF.

This clone was picked up a small number of times. V is TRBV18 and J is TRBJ1-1; 7 nucleotides match TRBD1. V shed 3 bases and J 4 bases; nucleotides not matched to a gene: 14. CDR1 and CDR2 (germline): KGHSH, LQKENI. The CDR3 runs to 17 residues. CDR3 DNA: TGTGCCAGCTCACCCTTACCAATAACAGGGGTGGCCACTGAAGCTTTCTTT. This codes for CASSPLPITGVATEAFF. The whole variable domain, remainder taken from reference TRBV18 and TRBJ1-1, is NAGVMQNPRHLVRRRGQEARLRCSPMKGHSHVYWYRQLPEEGLKFMVYLQKENIIDESGMPKERFSAEFPKEGPSILRIQQVVRGDSAAYFCASSPLPITGVATEAFFGQGTRLTVV.

Comments on this clone: One end of the junction is discordant with germline, which a read error may explain. V usage is TRBV11-1 and J usage is TRBJ1-2; 7 bases are shared with TRBD1. Per the germline V gene, CDR1 is SGHAT and CDR2 is FQDESV (reference sequence). The CDR3 is 14 residues long. CDR3 sequence: CASSLAEGASGYTF. As DNA, the CDR3 is TGTGCCAGCAGCCTAGCTGAGGGGGCCTCTGGCTACACCTTC.

The chain links TRBV7-9 to TRBJ2-5; possibly TRBD2 for D (6 bases). This CDR3 contains 14 residues. V gave up 1 base and J gave up 5 bases, with 11 bases separating them. Germline CDR1 SEHNR, CDR2 FQNEAQ (reference sequence). DNA of the CDR3: TGTGCCAGCAGCTTAGTCGCGGCGGGGGAGACCCAGTACTTC. It translates to CASSLVAAGETQYF. The whole variable domain, filled in from reference TRBV7-9 and TRBJ2-5, reads DTGVSQNPRHKITKRGQNVTFRCDPISEHNRLYWYRQTLGQGPEFLTYFQNEAQLEKSRLLSDRFSAERPKGSFSTLEIQRTEQGDSAMYLCASSLVAAGETQYFGPGTRLLVL.

The CDR3 nucleotides are TGTGCCAGTAGTGAACAGGGGGCCTACACTGAAGCTTTCTTT. It codes for CASSEQGAYTEAFF. The genes are TRBV19 and TRBJ1-1; 9 bases are shared with TRBD1. This CDR3 contains 14 residues. Trimming at V came to 5 bases and at J to 3 bases, leaving 4 bases not matched to a gene. The V gene's germline CDR1 is LNHDA and CDR2 SQIVND (reference sequence).

This clone was recorded only once. This chain connects TRBV7-6 to TRBJ1-1; TRBD1 is a possible D gene (5 bases). CDR1 and CDR2 (germline): SGHVS, FNYEAQ. V was cut by 4 bases and J by 5 bases, with 17 bases left in between. This CDR3 contains 15 residues. The CDR3 sequence is CASSSSRGVETEAFF. CDR3 sequence (DNA): TGTGCCAGCAGCTCCTCTCGGGGGGTAGAAACTGAAGCTTTCTTT.

Concerning this clone itself: In the same sample, other DNA sequences code for this CDR3. The chain has TRBV24-1 and TRBJ1-2; no clear D gene. Trimming cost V 5 bases and J 4 bases, with 4 bases left between them. This CDR3 has 11 residues. Per germline, CDR1 KGHDR and CDR2 SFDVKD. The CDR3 is CATSGGYGYTF. In DNA, the CDR3 is TGTGCCACCAGTGGCGGCTATGGCTACACCTTC.

The chain employs TRBV5-1 and TRBJ2-1; 7 nucleotides match TRBD2. CDR3 length: 16 residues. The trim removed 1 base at V and 3 bases at J, leaving 7 bases unmatched. CDR1 is SGHRS, CDR2 YFSETQ, per germline. CDR3 sequence reads: CASSLTGAGFYNEQFF. In DNA, the CDR3 is TGCGCCAGCAGCTTGACGGGAGCGGGATTCTACAATGAGCAGTTCTTC.

The rearrangement links TRBV5-1 to TRBJ1-1; the D gene is possibly TRBD1 (5 bases). Between the trimmed V and J ends, which lost 2 bases and 4 bases, there was a span of 15 bases. The CDR3 length is 15 residues. Germline V gene data show CDR1 as SGHRS and CDR2 as YFSETQ. The CDR3 region has the DNA TGCGCCAGCAGCTTACGCCGGGACTTTGGCACTGAAGCTTTCTTT. This sequence encodes CASSLRRDFGTEAFF.

This clone was recorded a few times. This chain uses TRBV19 with TRBJ2-7; TRBD1 aligns across 7 bases. Trimming removed 5 bases from V and 4 bases from J; junction bases left unmatched: 8. The CDR3 loop spans 14 amino acids. Germline CDR1 reads LNHDA; CDR2 reads SQIVND (reference sequence). This chain's CDR3 is CASSLQGYLYEQYF. The CDR3 DNA sequence: TGTGCCAGTAGTTTACAGGGGTATCTTTACGAGCAGTACTTC.

The chain uses TRBV13 and TRBJ1-1; the D is unclear. The germline CDR1 and CDR2 sequences are PRHDT and FYEKMQ (reference sequence). The CDR3 contains 14 residues. V lost 2 bases and J 2 bases, leaving 9 bases between the germline ends. The CDR3 bases are TGTGCCAGCAGCTTAAATTCAGAAAACACTGAAGCTTTCTTT. It specifies CASSLNSENTEAFF.

This chain joins TRBV6-6 and TRBJ2-7; D may be TRBD1 (5 bases). V was pared by 6 bases and J by 3 bases, with 9 bases between. The CDR3 extends over 12 amino acids. Germline loops: CDR1 MNHNY, CDR2 SVGAGI (reference sequence). Written as DNA, the CDR3 is TGTGCCAGCAGCCCCCAGGGCTACGAGCAGTACGTC. Translated: CASSPQGYEQYV.

The chain has TRBV5-6 and TRBJ1-2; D is uncertain. The V end lost 5 bases, the J end lost 0 bases, and 11 bases lay between the germline ends. The length of the CDR3 is 14 residues. Per germline, CDR1 SGHDT and CDR2 YYEEEE. CDR3 residues: CASRHLSANYGYTF. In DNA, the CDR3 is TGTGCCAGCAGACATCTCTCAGCTAACTATGGCTACACCTTC.

The chain employs TRBV7-3 and TRBJ2-6, with TRBD1 matching 11 bases. The CDR3 has 15 amino acids. Trimming cost V 5 bases and J 8 bases; bases outside gene matches: 5. Germline V gene sequence: CDR1 SGHTA, CDR2 FQGTGA. The CDR3 here is CASSLGTGGTNVLTF. The CDR3 region has the DNA TGTGCCAGCAGCCTTGGGACAGGGGGGACCAACGTCCTGACTTTC.

This rearrangement joins TRBV12-5 to TRBJ2-1; D is possibly TRBD1 (6 bases). V was pared by 7 bases and J by 5 bases, with 18 bases between. The germline V gene has CDR1 LGHNT and CDR2 FRNRAP. The CDR3 has 15 residues. The CDR3 loop is CASAAGTHQNNEQFF. In nucleotides, the CDR3 is TGTGCTAGTGCCGCCGGGACACATCAAAACAATGAGCAGTTCTTC.

The V call is TRBV2, the J call TRBJ1-6, with TRBD1 matching over 8 bases. CDR3 size: 15 residues. Germline lookup yields CDR1 SNHLY and CDR2 FYNNEI. The junction had 11 bases not matched to a gene; V was cut back by 6 bases and J by 10 bases. The CDR3: CASRAQGAVGSPLHF. The CDR3 DNA follows: TGTGCCAGCAGAGCTCAGGGGGCAGTAGGGTCACCCCTCCACTTT.